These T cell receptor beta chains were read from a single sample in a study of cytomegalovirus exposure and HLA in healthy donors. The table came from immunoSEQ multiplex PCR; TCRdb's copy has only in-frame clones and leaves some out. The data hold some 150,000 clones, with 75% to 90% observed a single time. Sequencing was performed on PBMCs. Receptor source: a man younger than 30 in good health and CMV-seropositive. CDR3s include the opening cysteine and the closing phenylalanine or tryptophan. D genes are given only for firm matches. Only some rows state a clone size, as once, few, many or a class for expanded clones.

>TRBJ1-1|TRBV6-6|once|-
CASSYSRGDTEAFF
TGTGCCAGCAGTTACTCGCGGGGCGACACTGAAGCTTTCTTT
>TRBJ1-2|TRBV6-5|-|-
CASSSGEDGYTF
TGTGCCAGCAGTTCGGGGGAGGATGGCTACACCTTC
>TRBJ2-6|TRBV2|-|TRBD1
CASRRTGGSSGANVLTF
TGTGCCAGCAGAAGGACAGGGGGATCCTCTGGGGCCAACGTCCTGACTTTC
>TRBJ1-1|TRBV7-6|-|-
CASSLALTNTEAFF
TGTGCCAGCAGCTTAGCACTCACGAACACTGAAGCTTTCTTT
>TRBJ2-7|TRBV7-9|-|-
CASSPRGGYEQYF
TGTGCCAGCAGCCCCAGGGGTGGCTACGAGCAGTACTTC
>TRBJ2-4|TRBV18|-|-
CASSPRRLAKNIQYF
TGTGCCAGCTCACCACGCAGGTTAGCCAAAAACATTCAGTACTTC
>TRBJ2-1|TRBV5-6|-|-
CASSPWAGGEQFF
TGTGCCAGCAGCCCGTGGGCAGGCGGGGAGCAGTTCTTC
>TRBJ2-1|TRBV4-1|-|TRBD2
CASSQFGRGVILTYNEQFF
TGCGCCAGCAGCCAATTCGGGCGGGGGGTTATTCTTACCTACAATGAGCAGTTCTTC
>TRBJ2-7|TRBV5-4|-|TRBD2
CASSPAGGPLEQYF
TGTGCCAGCAGCCCAGCGGGGGGGCCCCTCGAGCAGTACTTC
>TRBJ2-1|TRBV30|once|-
CAWSVDSFNEQFF
TGTGCCTGGAGTGTAGACAGCTTCAATGAGCAGTTCTTC
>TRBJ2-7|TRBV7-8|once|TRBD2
CASSRSGYEQYF
TGTGCCAGCAGCCGTAGCGGGTACGAGCAGTACTTC
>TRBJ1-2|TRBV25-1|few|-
CASRRGSNYGYTF
TGTGCCAGCCGGAGAGGCAGCAACTATGGCTACACCTTC
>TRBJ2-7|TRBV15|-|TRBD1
CATSDRDRAYEQYF
TGTGCCACCAGCGACCGGGACAGGGCCTACGAGCAGTACTTC
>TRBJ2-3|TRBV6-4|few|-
CASSEKGGATDTQYF
TGTGCCAGCAGTGAAAAGGGGGGGGCCACAGATACGCAGTATTTT
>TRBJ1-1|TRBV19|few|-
CASSIKAGPEAFF
TGTGCCAGTAGTATTAAGGCAGGGCCTGAAGCTTTCTTT
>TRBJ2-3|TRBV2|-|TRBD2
CASKRALAGVADTQYF
TGTGCCAGCAAGAGGGCACTAGCGGGAGTTGCAGATACGCAGTATTTT
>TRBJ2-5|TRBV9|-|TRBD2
CASSPRLAGEAGETQYF
TGTGCCAGCAGCCCTCGACTAGCGGGAGAGGCCGGGGAGACCCAGTACTTC
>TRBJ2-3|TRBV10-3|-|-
CAISEPSSDTQYF
TGTGCCATCAGTGAGCCTTCTTCAGATACGCAGTATTTT
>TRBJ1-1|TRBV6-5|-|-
CASSYQGMNTEAFF
TGTGCCAGCAGTTATCAGGGGATGAACACTGAAGCTTTCTTT
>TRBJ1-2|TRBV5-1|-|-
CASSFREGGYTF
TGCGCCAGCAGCTTTCGGGAGGGTGGCTACACCTTC
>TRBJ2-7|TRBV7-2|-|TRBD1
CASSDGQGAEQYF
TGTGCCAGCAGCGACGGACAGGGCGCCGAGCAGTACTTC
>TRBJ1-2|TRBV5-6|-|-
CASAPGGVSYGYTF
TGTGCCAGCGCTCCGGGGGGCGTCTCCTATGGCTACACCTTC
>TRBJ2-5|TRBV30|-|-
CAWSVLAETQYF
TGTGCCTGGAGTGTATTAGCTGAGACCCAGTACTTC
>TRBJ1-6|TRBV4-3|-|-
CASSQDATGSYNSPLHF
TGCGCCAGCAGCCAAGATGCGACAGGCTCCTATAATTCACCCCTCCACTTT
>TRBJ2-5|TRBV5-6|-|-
CASSFFRGETQYF
TGTGCCAGCAGCTTCTTTAGGGGAGAGACCCAGTACTTC
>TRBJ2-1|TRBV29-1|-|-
CSTAHNEQFF
TGCAGCACCGCGCACAATGAGCAGTTCTTC
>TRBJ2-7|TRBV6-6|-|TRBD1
CASSGRDRVGEQYF
TGTGCCAGCAGTGGCCGGGACAGGGTGGGGGAGCAGTACTTC
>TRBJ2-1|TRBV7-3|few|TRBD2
CASSLRGTSGSNEQFF
TGTGCCAGCAGCTTACGAGGGACTAGCGGGAGTAATGAGCAGTTCTTC
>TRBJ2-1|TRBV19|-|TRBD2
CASSIPAGGVNEQFF
TGTGCCAGTAGCATTCCAGCGGGGGGGGTCAATGAGCAGTTCTTC
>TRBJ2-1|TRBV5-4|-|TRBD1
CASSPQGAREQFF
TGTGCCAGCAGTCCCCAGGGGGCTCGGGAGCAGTTCTTC
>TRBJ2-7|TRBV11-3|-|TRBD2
CASSSGGDAEQYF
TGTGCCAGCAGCTCGGGGGGGGACGCCGAGCAGTACTTC
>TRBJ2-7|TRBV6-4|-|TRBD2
CASSAAAGAYEQYF
TGTGCCAGCAGTGCAGCAGCGGGGGCCTACGAGCAGTACTTC
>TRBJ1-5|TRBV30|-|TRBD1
CASSTGGNQPQHF
TGTGCTTCGTCGACAGGGGGCAATCAGCCCCAGCATTTT
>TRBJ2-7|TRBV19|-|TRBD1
CASSSRQGDYEQYF
TGTGCCAGTAGTTCCCGACAGGGTGACTACGAGCAGTACTTC
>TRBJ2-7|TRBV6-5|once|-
CASSLSDSYEQYF
TGTGCCAGCAGTTTATCAGACTCCTACGAGCAGTACTTC
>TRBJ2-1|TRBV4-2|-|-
CASSQKTTRDNEQFF
TGTGCCAGCAGCCAAAAGACGACTAGGGACAATGAGCAGTTCTTC
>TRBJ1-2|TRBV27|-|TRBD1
CASSVGTGSYGYTF
TGTGCCAGCAGTGTGGGGACAGGGAGCTATGGCTACACCTTC
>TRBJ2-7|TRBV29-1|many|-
CSVGSDYEQYF
TGCAGCGTTGGAAGCGACTACGAGCAGTACTTC
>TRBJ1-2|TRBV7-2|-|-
CASSLGWGDPGYTF
TGTGCCAGCAGCTTAGGATGGGGCGACCCTGGCTACACCTTC
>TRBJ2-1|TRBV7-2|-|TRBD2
CASSLAGTSGRALDRYNEQFF
TGTGCCAGCAGCTTAGCCGGGACTAGCGGGAGGGCCCTCGATCGCTACAATGAGCAGTTCTTC
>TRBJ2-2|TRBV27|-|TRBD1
CASSWTGGDVTGELFF
TGTGCCAGCAGTTGGACAGGGGGCGACGTCACCGGGGAGCTGTTTTTT
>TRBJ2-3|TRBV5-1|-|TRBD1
CASSLGTGRTDTQYF
TGCGCCAGCAGCTTGGGGACAGGGCGCACAGATACGCAGTATTTT
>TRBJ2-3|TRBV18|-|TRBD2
CASSPALAGTSTDTQYF
TGTGCCAGCTCACCGGCCTTAGCGGGGACTAGCACAGATACGCAGTATTTT
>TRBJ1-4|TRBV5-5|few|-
CASSGWAGPNEKLFF
TGTGCCAGCAGCGGGTGGGCAGGGCCTAATGAAAAACTGTTTTTT
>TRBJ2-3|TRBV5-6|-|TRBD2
CASSLGELRRGGTDTQYF
TGTGCCAGCAGCTTGGGAGAGCTTCGGCGGGGGGGAACAGATACGCAGTATTTT
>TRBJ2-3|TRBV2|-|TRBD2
CASSEYLGLAGGGTDTQYF
TGTGCCAGCAGTGAATACTTAGGACTAGCGGGGGGGGGCACAGATACGCAGTATTTT
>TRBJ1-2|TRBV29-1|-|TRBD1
CSVQQGQGLGGYTF
TGCAGCGTTCAACAGGGACAGGGCTTGGGTGGCTACACCTTC
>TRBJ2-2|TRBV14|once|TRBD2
CASSLGLGVAGELFF
TGTGCCAGCAGCTTGGGACTAGGAGTAGCCGGGGAGCTGTTTTTT
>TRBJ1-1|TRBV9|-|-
CASSAGQLNTEAFF
TGTGCCAGCAGCGCTGGACAGCTGAACACTGAAGCTTTCTTT
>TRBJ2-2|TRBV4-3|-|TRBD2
CASSQASQRGSPNTGELFF
TGCGCCAGCAGCCAAGCGAGCCAGCGGGGGTCACCGAACACCGGGGAGCTGTTTTTT
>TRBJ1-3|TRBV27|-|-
CASSSSFRVKSSGNTIYF
TGTGCCAGCAGTTCCTCCTTCAGGGTAAAAAGCTCTGGAAACACCATATATTTT
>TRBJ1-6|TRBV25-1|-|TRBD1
CASSEAGTAVYNSPLHF
TGTGCCAGCAGTGAAGCGGGGACAGCTGTTTATAATTCACCCCTCCACTTT
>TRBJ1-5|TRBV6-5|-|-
CASSHEQDQPQHF
TGTGCCAGCAGTCATGAACAAGATCAGCCCCAGCATTTT
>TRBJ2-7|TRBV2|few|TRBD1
CASKQTGVINEQYF
TGTGCCAGCAAACAGACAGGGGTCATAAACGAGCAGTACTTC
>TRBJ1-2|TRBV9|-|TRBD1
CASSAPGGTYGYTF
TGTGCCAGCAGCGCCCCAGGGGGGACCTATGGCTACACCTTC